A selection of T cell receptor beta chains follows, all from one sample in a study of breast tumors, draining lymph nodes, adjacent tissues. TCRdb used MiXCR to reprocess the multiplex PCR reads, holding one entry per CDR3 protein. This table holds about 110,000 distinct CDR3 sequences, more than 30% found once. Sequencing was carried out using axillary lymph node tissue. Receptors were obtained from a female donor with breast cancer. Some clones in this sample may be carry-over from other donors' samples. The CDR3 runs from the conserved cysteine through the conserved F or W. Fields, in order: J gene, D gene, V gene, clone size, CDR3 protein, CDR3 DNA. The D gene is left open where the match is weak. Not every row has a clone size; where given, it reads once, few, many or a size class.

j_gene: TRBJ2-7; d_gene: TRBD1; v_gene: TRBV5-5; abundance: many; CDR3aa: CASSPGTAARSYEQYF; CDR3nt: TGTGCCAGCAGCCCCGGGACAGCGGCTCGCTCCTACGAGCAGTACTTC
j_gene: TRBJ1-6; d_gene: -; v_gene: TRBV7-9; abundance: many; CDR3aa: CASSLGRGSPLHF; CDR3nt: TGTGCCAGCAGCTTAGGGAGGGGTTCACCCCTCCACTTT
j_gene: TRBJ2-1; d_gene: TRBD2; v_gene: TRBV20-1; abundance: many; CDR3aa: CSARDGTSASYNEQFF; CDR3nt: TGCAGTGCTAGAGACGGGACTAGCGCCTCATACAATGAGCAGTTCTTC
j_gene: TRBJ2-2; d_gene: -; v_gene: TRBV2; abundance: many; CDR3aa: CASSGLGPKNTGELFF; CDR3nt: TGTGCCAGCAGTGGGTTAGGACCTAAGAACACCGGGGAGCTGTTTTTT
j_gene: TRBJ2-1; d_gene: TRBD2; v_gene: TRBV6-2/TRBV6-3; abundance: -; CDR3aa: CASSCPGTSGRADEQFF; CDR3nt: TGTGCCAGCAGTTGTCCCGGGACTAGCGGGAGGGCCGATGAGCAGTTCTTC
j_gene: TRBJ1-2; d_gene: -; v_gene: TRBV19; abundance: -; CDR3aa: CASSNFYRVSGNTF; CDR3nt: TGTGCCAGTTCAAACTTTTACCGGGTCTCTGGAAACACCTTC
j_gene: TRBJ1-5; d_gene: -; v_gene: TRBV15; abundance: many; CDR3aa: CATSRDRVVAQTQHF; CDR3nt: TGTGCCACCAGCAGAGATCGGGTAGTGGCCCAGACCCAGCATTTT
j_gene: TRBJ2-2; d_gene: TRBD2; v_gene: TRBV5-1; abundance: many; CDR3aa: CATRTSGSAGELFF; CDR3nt: TGCGCCACCAGGACTAGCGGGAGCGCCGGGGAGCTGTTTTTT
j_gene: TRBJ1-2; d_gene: -; v_gene: TRBV15; abundance: many; CDR3aa: CATSREPYGYTF; CDR3nt: TGTGCCACCAGCAGAGAGCCCTATGGCTACACCTTC
j_gene: TRBJ2-7; d_gene: TRBD1; v_gene: TRBV19; abundance: many; CDR3aa: CASSIGQGSYEQYF; CDR3nt: TGTGCCAGTAGTATCGGACAGGGGTCCTACGAGCAGTACTTC
j_gene: TRBJ2-3; d_gene: TRBD2; v_gene: TRBV5-1; abundance: many; CDR3aa: CASSLGGTSGTDTQYF; CDR3nt: TGCGCCAGCAGCTTGGGGGGGACTAGCGGCACAGATACGCAGTATTTT
j_gene: TRBJ1-5; d_gene: -; v_gene: TRBV2; abundance: once; CDR3aa: CASSQIGPTGPQHF; CDR3nt: TGTGCCAGCAGTCAGATTGGCCCAACAGGGCCCCAGCATTTT
j_gene: TRBJ2-5; d_gene: -; v_gene: TRBV4-2; abundance: many; CDR3aa: CASSQDPAVKTQYF; CDR3nt: TGTGCCAGCAGCCAAGATCCCGCAGTGAAGACCCAGTACTTC
j_gene: TRBJ2-1; d_gene: -; v_gene: TRBV9; abundance: many; CDR3aa: CASSVVTALDEQFF; CDR3nt: TGTGCCAGCAGCGTAGTAACTGCACTGGATGAGCAGTTCTTC
j_gene: TRBJ2-7; d_gene: TRBD2; v_gene: TRBV20-1; abundance: many; CDR3aa: CSASSGRVYEQYF; CDR3nt: TGCAGTGCTTCTAGCGGGAGGGTCTACGAGCAGTACTTC
j_gene: TRBJ1-5; d_gene: TRBD1; v_gene: TRBV27; abundance: many; CDR3aa: CASSRTGQGSNQPQHF; CDR3nt: TGTGCCAGCAGCCGGACAGGGCAGGGTAGCAATCAGCCCCAGCATTTT
j_gene: TRBJ1-3; d_gene: -; v_gene: TRBV25-1; abundance: many; CDR3aa: CASSELGYTATGNTIYF; CDR3nt: TGTGCCAGCAGTGAATTGGGGTATACGGCGACCGGAAACACCATATATTTT
j_gene: TRBJ2-1; d_gene: TRBD2; v_gene: TRBV10-3; abundance: many; CDR3aa: CAIRDGTSGLNEQFF; CDR3nt: TGTGCCATCAGGGACGGGACTAGCGGCCTAAATGAGCAGTTCTTC
j_gene: TRBJ2-2; d_gene: -; v_gene: TRBV7-3; abundance: many; CDR3aa: CASSPWGAGELFF; CDR3nt: TGTGCCAGCAGCCCCTGGGGGGCGGGGGAGCTGTTTTTT
j_gene: TRBJ2-7; d_gene: -; v_gene: TRBV15; abundance: -; CDR3aa: CATSRDRSYSYEQYF; CDR3nt: TGTGCCACCAGCAGAGACAGGAGCTACTCCTACGAGCAGTACTTC
j_gene: TRBJ2-1; d_gene: TRBD2; v_gene: TRBV27; abundance: -; CDR3aa: CASKRLAGVDEQSF; CDR3nt: TGTGCCAGCAAAAGGCTAGCGGGAGTGGATGAGCAGTCCTTC
j_gene: TRBJ2-3; d_gene: -; v_gene: TRBV7-3; abundance: -; CDR3aa: CASSLTPTDTQYF; CDR3nt: TGTGCCAGCAGCTTAACCCCCACAGATACGCAGTATTTT
j_gene: TRBJ2-7; d_gene: TRBD2; v_gene: TRBV7-9; abundance: many; CDR3aa: CASSSTSGRPQGGHEQYF; CDR3nt: TGTGCCAGCAGCTCGACTAGCGGGAGGCCCCAGGGCGGCCACGAGCAGTACTTC
j_gene: TRBJ2-5; d_gene: TRBD1; v_gene: TRBV2; abundance: once; CDR3aa: CASSEGQGRETAYF; CDR3nt: TGTGCCAGCAGTGAAGGACAGGGGCGAGAGACCGCGTACTTC
j_gene: TRBJ2-1; d_gene: TRBD2; v_gene: TRBV15; abundance: -; CDR3aa: CATSRMGTSGLDEQFF; CDR3nt: TGTGCCACCAGCAGAATGGGGACTAGCGGTTTAGATGAGCAGTTCTTC
j_gene: TRBJ1-6; d_gene: -; v_gene: TRBV19; abundance: many; CDR3aa: CASSETGLRYNSPLHF; CDR3nt: TGTGCCAGTAGTGAGACAGGACTGAGGTATAATTCACCCCTCCACTTT
j_gene: TRBJ2-1; d_gene: TRBD1; v_gene: TRBV2; abundance: many; CDR3aa: CASMGTGSYNEQFF; CDR3nt: TGTGCCAGCATGGGGACAGGGTCCTACAATGAGCAGTTCTTC
j_gene: TRBJ1-4; d_gene: -; v_gene: TRBV15; abundance: once; CDR3aa: CATSRDRTRGMSEKLFF; CDR3nt: TGTGCCACCAGCAGAGATCGGACCAGGGGAATGAGTGAAAAACTGTTTTTT
j_gene: TRBJ2-6; d_gene: TRBD1; v_gene: TRBV20-1; abundance: -; CDR3aa: CSARTGTGIYGANVLTF; CDR3nt: TGCAGTGCTAGAACCGGGACAGGGATCTATGGGGCCAACGTCCTGACTTTC
j_gene: TRBJ2-1; d_gene: -; v_gene: TRBV12-3/TRBV12-4; abundance: many; CDR3aa: CASSRLDSGRNEQFF; CDR3nt: TGTGCCAGCAGCCGACTTGACAGCGGCAGGAATGAGCAGTTCTTC
j_gene: TRBJ2-5; d_gene: -; v_gene: TRBV7-2; abundance: many; CDR3aa: CASSFTGAAPETQYF; CDR3nt: TGTGCCAGCAGCTTCACCGGAGCTGCCCCAGAGACCCAGTACTTC